Detailed here is one TCR beta chain. V gave up 1 base and J gave up 0 bases, with 11 bases separating them. Germline V gene data show CDR1 as SGHRS and CDR2 as YFSETQ. This CDR3 comprises 16 residues. TCRdb re-called the 5' RACE reads through MiXCR, storing one row per CDR3 protein. Among some 60,000 distinct CDR3 sequences, roughly 30% were seen once, and the ten largest hold 2% to 2.5%. The origin of this receptor is a female donor with breast cancer. V usage is TRBV5-1 and J usage is TRBJ2-1; no firm D call. The sequencing sample was made of tumor-infiltrating naive CD4+ T cells sorted from the breast tumor. Described subset: naive CD4+ T cells, CD4+CD45RA+CD25-. CDR3 in amino acids: CASSLWPAPSYNEQFF. Here the CDR3 DNA reads TGCGCCAGCAGCTTGTGGCCGGCACCCTCCTACAATGAGCAGTTCTTC.